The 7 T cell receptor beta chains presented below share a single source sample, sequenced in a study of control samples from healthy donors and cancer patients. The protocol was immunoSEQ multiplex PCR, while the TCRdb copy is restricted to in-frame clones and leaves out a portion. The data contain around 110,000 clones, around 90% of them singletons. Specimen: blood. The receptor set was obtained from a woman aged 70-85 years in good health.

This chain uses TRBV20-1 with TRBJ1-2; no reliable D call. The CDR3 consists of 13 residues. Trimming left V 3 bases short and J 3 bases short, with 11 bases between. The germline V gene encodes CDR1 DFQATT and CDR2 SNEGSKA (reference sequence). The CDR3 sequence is CSASSGGDYGYTF. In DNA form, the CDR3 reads TGCAGTGCTAGTTCCGGAGGCGACTATGGCTACACCTTC.

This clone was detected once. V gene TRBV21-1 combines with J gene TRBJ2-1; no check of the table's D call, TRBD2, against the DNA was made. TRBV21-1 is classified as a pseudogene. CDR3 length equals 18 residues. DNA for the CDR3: TGTGCCAGCAGCAAAAGGCTCTCGCGGACGACTAGGAGGAATGAGCAGTTCTTC. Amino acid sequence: CASSKRLSRTTRRNEQFF.

CDR3: CASSEGDGQPQHF. The CDR3 DNA reads as TGTGCCAGCAGTGAAGGTGACGGTCAGCCCCAGCATTTT. J is TRBJ1-5 and V is TRBV6-1; D call uncertain. The CDR3 runs 13 residues. With 1 base removed from V and 6 bases from J, the gap between germline ends came to 7 bases. Germline V gives CDR1 MNHNS, CDR2 SASEGT.

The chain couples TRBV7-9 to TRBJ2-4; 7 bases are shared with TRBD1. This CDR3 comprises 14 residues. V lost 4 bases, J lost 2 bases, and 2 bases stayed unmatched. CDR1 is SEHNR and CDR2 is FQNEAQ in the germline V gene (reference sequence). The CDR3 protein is CASSSTGTKNIQYF. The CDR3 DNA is TGTGCCAGCAGCTCGACAGGGACCAAAAACATTCAGTACTTC.

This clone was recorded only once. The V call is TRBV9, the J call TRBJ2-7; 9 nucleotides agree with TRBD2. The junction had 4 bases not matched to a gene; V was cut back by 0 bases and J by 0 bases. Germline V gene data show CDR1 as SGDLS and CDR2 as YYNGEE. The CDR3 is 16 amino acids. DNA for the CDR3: TGTGCCAGCAGCGTAGCCCCAGCGGGGGGCTCCTACGAGCAGTACTTC. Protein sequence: CASSVAPAGGSYEQYF.

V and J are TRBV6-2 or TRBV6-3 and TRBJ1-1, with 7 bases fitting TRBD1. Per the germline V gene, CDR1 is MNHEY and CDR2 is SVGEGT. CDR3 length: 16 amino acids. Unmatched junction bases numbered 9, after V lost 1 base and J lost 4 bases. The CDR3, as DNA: TGTGCCAGCAGTTACTTGGGACAGTTTCTGGGCACTGAAGCTTTCTTT. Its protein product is CASSYLGQFLGTEAFF.

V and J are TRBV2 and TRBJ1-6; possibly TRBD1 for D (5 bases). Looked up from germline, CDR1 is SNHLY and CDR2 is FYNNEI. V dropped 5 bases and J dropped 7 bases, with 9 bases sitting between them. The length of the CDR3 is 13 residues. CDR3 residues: CASSRDGNSPLHF. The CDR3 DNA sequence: TGTGCCAGCAGTCGGGACGGAAATTCACCCCTCCACTTT.